This T cell receptor (beta chain) is from a study of blood T cell repertoires in COVID-19. Across the study: From T cells, B-cell-depleted T cells, or PBMCs came the material, which was cDNA or gDNA.

Trimming left V 7 bases short and J 0 bases short, with 11 bases between. Germline CDR1 is MNHEY and CDR2 is SVGAGI. The CDR3 covers 14 residues. In the authors' workflow: Quantification of nucleated cells was approximated via reference gene primer amplification. The repertoire was sequenced with immunoSEQ multiplex PCR; TCRdb's copy has only in-frame clones and lacks some. That table furnishes V, J and clone size, whereas the DNA furnished D and trimming. In the table there are about 290,000 clones, about nine tenths of which are singletons. Enrollment of patients from Seattle took place during active infection, with longitudinal follow-up.

The genes are TRBV6-5 and TRBJ2-3; D possibly corresponds to TRBD2 (6 bases). Specimen: peripheral blood. The sequence was obtained from a woman in her 30s with COVID-19, enrolled during active disease. CDR3 in DNA: TGTGCCAGCAAATTACTAGCAAGCACAGATACGCAGTATTTT. Protein product: CASKLLASTDTQYF.